This section outlines one TCR beta chain sequence together with its context. These data belong to a study of PD-1 blockade in classical Hodgkin lymphoma. Produced via immunoSEQ multiplex PCR; TCRdb's table is partial and in-frame only. The sample has tens of thousands of clones, around 90% seen once. The time point was: cycle 4 day 1 (C4D1), after more than 5 weeks of nivolumab. Every one of the patients relapsed after autologous stem cell transplantation (brentuximab vedotin exposure was variable). The ends lost 8 bases at V and 5 bases at J; junction bases unmatched: 15. Germline CDR1 and CDR2: MNHEY and SMNVEV (reference sequence). The CDR3 is made up of 17 amino acids.

The source is a human donor with classical Hodgkin lymphoma. The starting material was peripheral blood mononuclear cells (PBMCs), obtained before the fourth cycle of nivolumab. This chain joins TRBV27 and TRBJ2-7, with 13 nucleotides matching TRBD2. The DNA for the CDR3 is TGTGCCAGCCAAAGGACTAGCGGGAGTCGGTGGCGGAACGAGCAGTACTTC. Encoded protein: CASQRTSGSRWRNEQYF.